Shown below are 32 T cell receptor beta chains from a single sample sequenced in a study of T cells in Graves' hyperthyroidism and ophthalmopathy. Researchers amplified the TCR beta CDR3 regions from RNA transcripts. With the HTBI primer set, the TCR CDR3 went through a first round of RT-PCR. TCRdb analysed the multiplex PCR reads with MiXCR anew, one entry per CDR3 protein. This table holds about 59,000 distinct CDR3 sequences, around 53% found once. The specimen was blood. The receptors here all came from a woman aged 60-70 years with Graves' ophthalmopathy.

This chain connects TRBV24-1 to TRBJ2-2, with D unclear. The germline CDR1 and CDR2 sequences are KGHDR and SFDVKD. The CDR3 spans 12 residues. Trimming cost V 11 bases and J 4 bases, with 10 bases left between them. The CDR3 is CASRKITGELFF. CDR3 DNA sequence: TGTGCCAGCAGAAAGATCACCGGGGAGCTGTTTTTT.

The gene calls are TRBV7-9 and TRBJ2-1; D may be TRBD2 (6 bases). The germline V gene encodes CDR1 SEHNR and CDR2 FQNEAQ (reference sequence). This CDR3 comprises 23 residues. Trimming pared 2 bases from V and 7 bases from J, leaving 39 bases between. CDR3 bases: TGTGCCAGCAGCTTAAGTCAGGTGCCAAGGGAGAGTGGCAGGAGGGCCCGATCAAATGAGCAGTTCTTC. It translates to CASSLSQVPRESGRRARSNEQFF. The full variable domain, rest sourced from reference TRBV7-9 and TRBJ2-1, is DTGVSQNPRHKITKRGQNVTFRCDPISEHNRLYWYRQTLGQGPEFLTYFQNEAQLEKSRLLSDRFSAERPKGSFSTLEIQRTEQGDSAMYLCASSLSQVPRESGRRARSNEQFFGPGTRLTVL.

This clonotype came up many times. The chain combines TRBV6-2 or TRBV6-3 with TRBJ1-1; the D is unclear. Germline CDR1 is MNHEY and CDR2 is SVGEGT. There are 11 residues in the CDR3. The ends were cut back, 2 bases at V and 11 bases at J, with 9 bases in the middle. In DNA, the CDR3 is TGTGCCAGCAGTTACGTGAGGAAGGCTTTCTTT. Protein product: CASSYVRKAFF.

In this sample, this clonotype turned up many times. This rearrangement joins TRBV7-9 to TRBJ2-3, with 7 bases identical to TRBD2. With V trimmed by 3 bases and J by 2 bases, 11 bases remained unmatched. This CDR3 is 17 amino acids long. In germline, CDR1 is SEHNR, CDR2 FQNEAQ (reference sequence). The CDR3 coding sequence is TGTGCCAGCAGCTTCTCCAGGGACTACGTATTCACAGATACGCAGTATTTT. This sequence encodes CASSFSRDYVFTDTQYF. The full variable domain, with the rest looked up from reference TRBV7-9 and TRBJ2-3, is DTGVSQNPRHKITKRGQNVTFRCDPISEHNRLYWYRQTLGQGPEFLTYFQNEAQLEKSRLLSDRFSAERPKGSFSTLEIQRTEQGDSAMYLCASSFSRDYVFTDTQYFGPGTRLTVL.

This clonotype was seen only once. The J gene is TRBJ2-5, the V gene TRBV11-3, with 9 bases that match TRBD2. Germline V gives CDR1 SGHNT, CDR2 YENEEA. Trimming removed 5 bases from V and 5 bases from J; junction bases left unmatched: 6. The CDR3 is 14 residues long. CDR3 protein: CASSPTSGSETQYF. In DNA form, the CDR3 reads TGTGCCAGCAGCCCGACTAGCGGTTCGGAGACCCAGTACTTC.

This clonotype occurred many times. The CDR3 does not close with the conserved phenylalanine or tryptophan, likely indicating a read error. V usage is TRBV24-1 and J usage is TRBJ2-5; D ambiguous. CDR1 and CDR2 from the germline V gene are KGHDR and SFDVKD. V was clipped by 4 bases and J by 5 bases, with 10 bases between them. There are 13 residues in the CDR3. CDR3 sequence: CATSEPGGETQYS. The CDR3 bases are TGTGCCACCAGTGAGCCGGGTGGGGAGACCCAGTACTCC.

This clonotype was found many times. V and J are TRBV7-2 and TRBJ1-2; D is undetermined. Per germline, CDR1 SGHTA and CDR2 FQGNSA. This CDR3 comprises 14 residues. Trimming took off 0 bases at V and 6 bases at J, with 11 bases between the two ends. In nucleotides, the CDR3 is TGTGCCAGCAGCTTAGCAGGGCTGCACGATGGCTACACCTTC. Amino acids: CASSLAGLHDGYTF. The entire variable domain, with the rest obtained from reference TRBV7-2 and TRBJ1-2, is as follows: GAGVSQSPSNKVTEKGKDVELRCDPISGHTALYWYRQSLGQGLEFLIYFQGNSAPDKSGLPSDRFSAERTGGSVSTLTIQRTQQEDSAVYLCASSLAGLHDGYTFGSGTRLTVV.

The J gene is TRBJ2-1, the V gene TRBV5-1; 8 nucleotides agree with TRBD1. Germline assignment: CDR1 SGHRS and CDR2 YFSETQ. There are 14 residues in the CDR3. The ends lost 0 bases at V and 10 bases at J; junction bases unmatched: 6. Here the CDR3 DNA reads TGCGCCAGCAGCTTGGGTCAGGGGGCCGGGGAGCAGTTCTTC. Residues: CASSLGQGAGEQFF.

This clonotype was observed at least ten times. The gene calls are TRBV14 and TRBJ1-3; 7 nucleotides align to TRBD1. The CDR3 is 14 residues long. The V gene end was trimmed by 5 bases and the J gene end by 3 bases; junction bases not matched to a gene: 4. Germline-derived CDR1 and CDR2 are SGHDN and FVKESK. CDR3 sequence reads: CASSTGQNGNTIYF. The CDR3 coding sequence is TGTGCCAGCAGCACGGGACAGAATGGAAACACCATATATTTT.

This chain connects TRBV19 to TRBJ1-5, with a tentative D call TRBD1 (5 bases). The germline V gene has CDR1 LNHDA and CDR2 SQIVND (reference sequence). V was shortened by 4 bases and J by 4 bases, with 14 bases between the two germline ends. The CDR3 sequence is 15 residues long. CDR3 loop: CASSNNPQGNQPQHF. The CDR3, as DNA: TGTGCCAGTAGTAACAACCCTCAGGGAAATCAGCCCCAGCATTTT.

The chain recombines TRBV29-1 with TRBJ2-7; 9 nucleotides line up with TRBD1. The trim removed 1 base at V and 3 bases at J, leaving 10 bases unmatched. Per the germline V gene, CDR1 is SQVTM and CDR2 is ANQGSEA. CDR3 length equals 16 residues. CDR3 residues: CSVEARGTGSFYEQYF. The CDR3, as DNA: TGCAGCGTTGAAGCCAGGGGGACAGGGTCTTTCTACGAGCAGTACTTC.

This clonotype is termed medium-sized. J is TRBJ1-5 and V is TRBV10-3; D ambiguous. V was shortened by 4 bases and J by 4 bases, with 8 bases between the two germline ends. This CDR3 has 13 amino acids. Germline CDR1 ENHRY, CDR2 SYGVKD. DNA of the CDR3: TGTGCCATCAGTGGGGCGGGAAATCAGCCCCAGCATTTT. Translation gives CAISGAGNQPQHF.

On this clonotype itself: No conserved phenylalanine or tryptophan ends this CDR3, so it is likely a read error. Because the CDR3's place on the DNA is in doubt, the DNA is left out and the CDR3 is given as listed by TCRdb. The rearrangement uses TRBV12-3 or TRBV12-4 and TRBJ1-6; the table's TRBD1 call for D was not verified on the DNA. The CDR3 extends over 10 residues, inclusive of both ends. The CDR3 sequence: CASSQQGADS.

This clonotype was picked up many times. V usage is TRBV11-2 and J usage is TRBJ1-1; tentatively, D is TRBD1 (5 bases). The CDR3 has 16 amino acids. The germline CDR1 and CDR2 sequences are SGHAT and FQNNGV. V shed 2 bases and J shed 1 base, with 14 bases lying between them. CDR3 bases: TGTGCCAGCAGCTTACAGTATGGGGCCACGAACACTGAAGCTTTCTTT. Its translation: CASSLQYGATNTEAFF.

In this sample, this clonotype turned up many times. The rearrangement links TRBV11-1 to TRBJ2-2; D ambiguous. This CDR3 has 15 amino acids. CDR1 and CDR2 (germline): SGHAT, FQDESV (reference sequence). The V gene lost 1 base and the J gene lost 3 bases, with 9 bases spanning the gap. CDR3 loop: CASSLVFRDTGELFF. In DNA, the CDR3 is TGTGCCAGCAGCTTAGTCTTTAGGGACACCGGGGAGCTGTTTTTT.

The chain joins TRBV7-2 to TRBJ2-2; D remains ambiguous. Germline CDR1 reads SGHTA; CDR2 reads FQGNSA. This CDR3 is built from 12 residues. Deletions cut 5 bases from V and 6 bases from J, with 7 bases between. Here the CDR3 DNA reads TGTGCCAGCAGCAGTGGGGCCGGGGAGCTGTTTTTT. This sequence encodes CASSSGAGELFF.

Within the sample, this clonotype is medium-sized. The chain has TRBV20-1 and TRBJ1-5; maybe TRBD1 (5 bases). There are 13 residues in the CDR3. Germline V gives CDR1 DFQATT, CDR2 SNEGSKA (reference sequence). With 2 bases removed from V and 1 base from J, the gap between germline ends came to 6 bases. The CDR3 region has the DNA TGCAGTGCTAGATCAGGGAGCAATCAGCCCCAGCATTTT. Its protein product is CSARSGSNQPQHF.

This clonotype was recorded only once. This chain connects TRBV19 to TRBJ1-4, with D tentatively TRBD1 (6 bases). Per germline, CDR1 LNHDA and CDR2 SQIVND (reference sequence). The CDR3 is made up of 13 amino acids. V was pared by 8 bases and J by 7 bases, with 14 bases between. The CDR3 coding sequence is TGTGCCAGTGGAAGACAGGCTGGTGAAAAACTGTTTTTT. Protein sequence: CASGRQAGEKLFF.

CDR3 region: CASTSQESRGYGYTF. The CDR3 DNA sequence: TGTGCCAGCACCTCGCAAGAATCAAGGGGCTATGGCTACACCTTC. This chain uses TRBV28 with TRBJ1-2, with D tentatively TRBD1 (5 bases). Germline CDR1 is MDHEN and CDR2 is SYDVKM. Trimming left V 7 bases short and J 4 bases short, with 19 bases between. There are 15 residues in the CDR3.

V and J are TRBV20-1 and TRBJ1-6; tentatively, D is TRBD1 (5 bases). The CDR3 runs 13 residues. CDR1 and CDR2 from the germline V gene are DFQATT and SNEGSKA (reference sequence). V lost 6 bases and J 7 bases, leaving 13 bases between the germline ends. The CDR3 region has the DNA TGCAGTGCAGCCGGGGGGAACAATTCACCCCTCCACTTT. As protein: CSAAGGNNSPLHF.

Of note for this clonotype: At one boundary the junction diverges from the germline segment, which might be a read error. CDR3 nucleotides: TGTGCCAGCGGCTTTGGCAAGGCGGGGGGAGCCTACGATGAGCAGTTCTTC. Amino acids: CASGFGKAGGAYDEQFF. This chain connects TRBV5-5 to TRBJ2-1; 8 nucleotides align to TRBD2. Germline CDR1 reads SGHKS; CDR2 reads YYEKEE (reference sequence). The CDR3 covers 17 residues.

The V and J genes are TRBV7-9 and TRBJ1-5; TRBD1 aligns across 7 bases. The CDR3 contains 16 residues. Germline assignment: CDR1 SEHNR and CDR2 FQNEAQ (reference sequence). Trimming cost V 3 bases and J 2 bases; bases outside gene matches: 7. The chain's CDR3 is CASSFEDRDGNQPQHF. Here the CDR3 DNA reads TGTGCCAGCAGCTTCGAAGACAGGGATGGCAATCAGCCCCAGCATTTT.

The gene calls are TRBV9 and TRBJ1-4; D not certain. Looked up from germline, CDR1 is SGDLS and CDR2 is YYNGEE. The CDR3 totals 15 residues. V lost 4 bases and J 6 bases, leaving 16 bases between the germline ends. The CDR3 sequence is CASSPSSRLDEKLFF. The CDR3 DNA reads as TGTGCCAGCAGCCCCTCGAGCCGCTTGGATGAAAAACTGTTTTTT.

This chain joins TRBV7-9 and TRBJ1-4; D remains ambiguous. This CDR3 contains 16 residues. The germline gives CDR1 SEHNR, CDR2 FQNEAQ (reference sequence). V was clipped by 4 bases and J by 5 bases, with 17 bases between them. CDR3 coding DNA: TGTGCCAGCAGCTGCGTGGACTTATCTGGGAATGAAAAACTGTTTTTT. Amino acids: CASSCVDLSGNEKLFF.

There are many counts of this clonotype. The rearrangement uses TRBV6-2 or TRBV6-3 and TRBJ1-1; weak D call: TRBD1 (6 bases). V was pared by 6 bases and J by 4 bases, with 6 bases between. The CDR3 has 11 residues. From germline, CDR1 is MNHEY and CDR2 SVGEGT. The CDR3 coding sequence is TGTGCCAGCAGACAGGGCACTGAAGCTTTCTTT. Protein: CASRQGTEAFF.

This clonotype was seen ten or more times. V and J are TRBV5-6 and TRBJ2-7; no definite D call. Germline-derived CDR1 and CDR2 are SGHDT and YYEEEE. The V gene lost 7 bases and the J gene lost 4 bases, with 12 bases spanning the gap. CDR3 length: 12 amino acids. CDR3 residues: CASRPERYEQYF. As DNA, the CDR3 is TGTGCCAGCCGACCCGAACGGTACGAGCAGTACTTC. Full variable domain (remainder filled in from reference TRBV5-6 and TRBJ2-7): DAGVTQSPTHLIKTRGQQVTLRCSPKSGHDTVSWYQQALGQGPQFIFQYYEEEERQRGNFPDRFSGHQFPNYSSELNVNALLLGDSALYLCASRPERYEQYFGPGTRLTVT.

This clonotype was picked up one time. The rearrangement uses TRBV20-1 and TRBJ2-5, with 8 positions matching TRBD1. Trimming removed 0 bases from V and 4 bases from J; junction bases left unmatched: 10. CDR1 and CDR2 from the germline V gene are DFQATT and SNEGSKA (reference sequence). This CDR3 has 16 amino acids. The CDR3 spells CSARDLKGQGRETQYF. CDR3 coding DNA: TGCAGTGCTAGAGATCTGAAAGGACAGGGCCGAGAGACCCAGTACTTC.

In this sample, this clonotype turned up many times. The chain uses TRBV5-4 and TRBJ2-2; possibly TRBD1 for D (6 bases). Germline V gives CDR1 SGHNT, CDR2 YYREEE (reference sequence). CDR3 length: 15 residues. Trimming took off 4 bases at V and 3 bases at J, with 13 bases between the two ends. The CDR3 sequence: CASSLDQGYTGELFF. The CDR3 DNA is TGTGCCAGCAGCCTGGACCAGGGGTACACCGGGGAGCTGTTTTTT.

This chain uses TRBV19 with TRBJ2-1, with 7 bases fitting TRBD2. Unmatched junction bases numbered 8, after V lost 1 base and J lost 8 bases. Per germline, CDR1 LNHDA and CDR2 SQIVND (reference sequence). The CDR3 is 15 residues long. The CDR3 DNA sequence: TGTGCCAGTAGTATAGTGGGGGAGGGCGTTGATGAGCAGTTCTTC. Its protein is CASSIVGEGVDEQFF.

The chain has TRBV5-4 and TRBJ1-2; D possibly corresponds to TRBD1 (6 bases). From germline, CDR1 is SGHNT and CDR2 YYREEE (reference sequence). The CDR3 consists of 13 residues. V was shortened by 4 bases and J by 6 bases, with 13 bases between the two germline ends. CDR3 protein: CASSVTGLNGYTF. The DNA for the CDR3 is TGTGCCAGCAGCGTGACAGGCCTTAATGGCTACACCTTC. Full variable domain (outside the CDR3, taken from reference TRBV5-4 and TRBJ1-2): ETGVTQSPTHLIKTRGQQVTLRCSSQSGHNTVSWYQQALGQGPQFIFQYYREEENGRGNFPPRFSGLQFPNYSSELNVNALELDDSALYLCASSVTGLNGYTFGSGTRLTVV.

This clonotype was seen ten or more times. The CDR3 protein is CASSPPSGEAFF. DNA for the CDR3: TGTGCCAGCTCACCGCCGTCCGGAGAAGCTTTCTTT. This chain connects TRBV18 to TRBJ1-1; no firm D call. V was trimmed by 3 bases and J by 8 bases, leaving 10 bases between them. The length of the CDR3 is 12 residues. Germline V gene sequence: CDR1 KGHSH, CDR2 LQKENI.

The chain recombines TRBV7-9 with TRBJ2-3; D perhaps matches TRBD1 (5 bases). Trimming took off 6 bases at V and 0 bases at J, with 13 bases between the two ends. CDR3 length: 15 residues. Germline loops: CDR1 SEHNR, CDR2 FQNEAQ (reference sequence). The CDR3 here is CASSEGVGSTDTQYF. CDR3 DNA: TGTGCCAGCAGTGAAGGGGTGGGCAGCACAGATACGCAGTATTTT. Full variable domain (outside the CDR3, taken from reference TRBV7-9 and TRBJ2-3): DTGVSQNPRHKITKRGQNVTFRCDPISEHNRLYWYRQTLGQGPEFLTYFQNEAQLEKSRLLSDRFSAERPKGSFSTLEIQRTEQGDSAMYLCASSEGVGSTDTQYFGPGTRLTVL.